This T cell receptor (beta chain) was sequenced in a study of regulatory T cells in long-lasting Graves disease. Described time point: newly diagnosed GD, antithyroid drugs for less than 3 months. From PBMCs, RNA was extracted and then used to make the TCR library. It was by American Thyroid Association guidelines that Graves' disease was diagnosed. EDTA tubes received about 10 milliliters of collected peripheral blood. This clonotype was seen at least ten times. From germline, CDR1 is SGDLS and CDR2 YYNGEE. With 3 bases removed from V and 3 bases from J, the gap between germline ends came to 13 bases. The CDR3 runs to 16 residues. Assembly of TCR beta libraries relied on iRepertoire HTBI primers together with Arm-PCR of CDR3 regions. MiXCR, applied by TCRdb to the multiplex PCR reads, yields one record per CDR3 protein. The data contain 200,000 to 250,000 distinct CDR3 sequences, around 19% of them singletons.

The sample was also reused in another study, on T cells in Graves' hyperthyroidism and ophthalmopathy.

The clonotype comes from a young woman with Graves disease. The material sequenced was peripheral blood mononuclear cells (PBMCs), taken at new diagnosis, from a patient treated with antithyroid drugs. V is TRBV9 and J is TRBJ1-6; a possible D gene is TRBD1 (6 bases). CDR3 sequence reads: CASSGMGARYNSPLHF. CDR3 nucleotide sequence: TGTGCCAGCAGCGGTATGGGGGCCCGCTATAATTCACCCCTCCACTTT.